Each of the 7 T cell receptor beta chains below was sequenced from the same sample in a study of T cells in Graves' hyperthyroidism and ophthalmopathy. Amplified regions were TCR beta CDR3 sequences from RNA transcripts. An initial round of RT-PCR targeting the TCR CDR3 relied on the HTBI primer set. Each CDR3 protein is one row after TCRdb ran MiXCR on the multiplex PCR reads. The repertoire holds roughly 640,000 distinct CDR3 sequences, 15% to 20% seen once, with more than 3% in the top ten. The sample comprised blood. Receptors originate from a woman aged 40 to 55 with Graves' ophthalmopathy.

The J gene is TRBJ2-3, the V gene TRBV27; 10 positions match TRBD2. This CDR3 comprises 15 residues. V shed 5 bases and J 10 bases; nucleotides not matched to a gene: 12. Germline V gives CDR1 MNHEY, CDR2 SMNVEV (reference sequence). The CDR3 sequence is CASSAISGRTPSQYF. DNA for the CDR3: TGTGCCAGCAGTGCTATTAGCGGGAGGACCCCCTCGCAGTATTTT.

This clonotype appeared a few times. V is TRBV7-9 and J is TRBJ2-1; D assignment may be TRBD1 or TRBD2 (5 bases each). The CDR3 runs 15 residues. Trimming cost V 2 bases and J 4 bases, with 12 bases left between them. CDR1 is SEHNR, CDR2 FQNEAQ, per germline (reference sequence). CDR3 loop: CASSLLRGVYNEQFF. Written as DNA, the CDR3 is TGTGCCAGCAGCTTATTAAGGGGAGTTTACAATGAGCAGTTCTTC.

The genes are TRBV7-9 and TRBJ1-3, with 9 nucleotides matching TRBD1. The CDR3 contains 16 residues. Per germline, CDR1 SEHNR and CDR2 FQNEAQ (reference sequence). The ends lost 5 bases at V and 1 base at J; junction bases unmatched: 6. CDR3 nucleotides: TGTGCCAGCAGCCCCGACAGGGGGAGGTCTGGAAACACCATATATTTT. Amino acid sequence: CASSPDRGRSGNTIYF.

J is TRBJ1-5 and V is TRBV28; 10 bases agree with TRBD1. The CDR3 is 16 amino acids. From germline, CDR1 is MDHEN and CDR2 SYDVKM. V lost 2 bases, J lost 6 bases, and 7 bases stayed unmatched. CDR3 amino acids: CASSLRGQGGGQPQHF. The CDR3 DNA sequence: TGTGCCAGCAGTTTACGCGGACAGGGGGGGGGTCAGCCCCAGCATTTT.

This clonotype was seen at least ten times. The chain employs TRBV6-6 and TRBJ2-3, with 11 bases aligning to TRBD2. Germline V gene sequence: CDR1 MNHNY, CDR2 SVGAGI (reference sequence). Losses at the gene ends were 1 base for V and 5 bases for J; bases not matched to a gene: 17. This CDR3 spans 20 amino acids. As DNA, the CDR3 is TGTGCCAGCAGTTACTTCGGGCTAGCGGGGGGCCTAGTGGATGGAGATACGCAGTATTTT. Amino acid sequence: CASSYFGLAGGLVDGDTQYF.

This clonotype was seen many times. This sequence joins TRBV5-1 and TRBJ2-2, with D unclear. From germline, CDR1 is SGHRS and CDR2 YFSETQ. Trimming pared 4 bases from V and 0 bases from J, leaving 7 bases between. The CDR3 extends over 14 amino acids. CDR3 in DNA: TGCGCCAGCAGCCCTACCACGAACACCGGGGAGCTGTTTTTT. Translated, it gives CASSPTTNTGELFF.

Many counts were recorded for this clonotype. The gene calls are TRBV3-1 and TRBJ1-1; the D gene is possibly TRBD1 (5 bases). The ends were cut back, 3 bases at V and 4 bases at J, with 12 bases in the middle. CDR3 length: 14 residues. Germline V gene sequence: CDR1 LGHDT, CDR2 YNNKEL (reference sequence). The CDR3 DNA sequence: TGTGCCAGCAGCCAGGGGGTTAGGGGCACTGAAGCTTTCTTT. This encodes CASSQGVRGTEAFF. Complete variable domain (other parts from reference TRBV3-1 and TRBJ1-1): DTAVSQTPKYLVTQMGNDKSIKCEQNLGHDTMYWYKQDSKKFLKIMFSYNNKELIINETVPNRFSPKSPDKAHLNLHINSLELGDSAVYFCASSQGVRGTEAFFGQGTRLTVV.